Listed below are T cell receptor beta chains from one sample, sequenced in a study of response to subunit inactivated influenza vaccine. TCRdb recomputed calls from the RT-PCR reads with MiXCR, one row per CDR3 protein. The sample comprises 710,000 or so distinct CDR3 sequences, 15% to 18% of which are singletons, and around a tenth rests with the top ten. The source was PBMCs from blood, collected 11 to 12 days after vaccination. Receptor source: a man over 45 who received an inactivated influenza vaccine. The conserved cysteine and the conserved F or W are not part of the CDR3 here. Fields, in order: CDR3 protein, clone size, J gene, V gene. Part of the rows lack a size; the others show once, few, many or a class for expanded clones.

CDR3aa: ASSQDPAGTAAKNIQY
abundance: .
j_gene: TRBJ2-4
v_gene: TRBV4-3

CDR3aa: ASSPTSAFGELF
abundance: few
j_gene: TRBJ2-2
v_gene: TRBV11-2

CDR3aa: ASSERGYYGYT
abundance: few
j_gene: TRBJ1-2
v_gene: TRBV2

CDR3aa: ASTLPSGGAGELF
abundance: .
j_gene: TRBJ2-2
v_gene: TRBV12-3/TRBV12-4

CDR3aa: AIKTGRYTDTQY
abundance: .
j_gene: TRBJ2-3
v_gene: TRBV10-3

CDR3aa: AISESRGQAEQF
abundance: few
j_gene: TRBJ2-1
v_gene: TRBV10-3

CDR3aa: ASRTGSQDTQY
abundance: .
j_gene: TRBJ2-5
v_gene: TRBV19

CDR3aa: ASSHPRTGRERHGETQY
abundance: .
j_gene: TRBJ2-5
v_gene: TRBV11-1

CDR3aa: ASSPGQGVTGELF
abundance: .
j_gene: TRBJ2-2
v_gene: TRBV5-1

CDR3aa: ASSLQPIYEQY
abundance: .
j_gene: TRBJ2-7
v_gene: TRBV7-2

CDR3aa: ASSENLGREF
abundance: many
j_gene: TRBJ2-1
v_gene: TRBV12-3/TRBV12-4

CDR3aa: ASSEFSAKQY
abundance: few
j_gene: TRBJ2-3
v_gene: TRBV2

CDR3aa: ASSPVSWGRQGITYNEQF
abundance: .
j_gene: TRBJ2-1
v_gene: TRBV11-2

CDR3aa: ASSYSRRRTGAYEQY
abundance: few
j_gene: TRBJ2-7
v_gene: TRBV6-2/TRBV6-3

CDR3aa: ASSLALDGPYEQY
abundance: .
j_gene: TRBJ2-7
v_gene: TRBV7-9

CDR3aa: ASIKTQGYSNQPQH
abundance: few
j_gene: TRBJ1-5
v_gene: TRBV6-1

CDR3aa: ASSERWDYGYT
abundance: few
j_gene: TRBJ1-2
v_gene: TRBV25-1

CDR3aa: ASSERDSQETQY
abundance: few
j_gene: TRBJ2-5
v_gene: TRBV7-8

CDR3aa: ASSLGVTSGEYNEQF
abundance: few
j_gene: TRBJ2-1
v_gene: TRBV7-9

CDR3aa: ASSPEGQGARDEQF
abundance: few
j_gene: TRBJ2-1
v_gene: TRBV7-8

CDR3aa: SAQDRRAGANVLT
abundance: few
j_gene: TRBJ2-6
v_gene: TRBV20-1

CDR3aa: ASSRTVRNTEAF
abundance: .
j_gene: TRBJ1-1
v_gene: TRBV27

CDR3aa: ASSSPVGQTF
abundance: .
j_gene: TRBJ1-1
v_gene: TRBV5-5

CDR3aa: ASSLGPGFSSGANVLT
abundance: few
j_gene: TRBJ2-6
v_gene: TRBV5-1

CDR3aa: SARERRDSSYNEQF
abundance: many
j_gene: TRBJ2-1
v_gene: TRBV20-1

CDR3aa: ASSQDSLGDNEQF
abundance: .
j_gene: TRBJ2-1
v_gene: TRBV4-3

CDR3aa: ASSRSGVGETQY
abundance: many
j_gene: TRBJ2-5
v_gene: TRBV7-9

CDR3aa: ASSSGRRGHNSPLH
abundance: .
j_gene: TRBJ1-6
v_gene: TRBV5-1

CDR3aa: ASSLLGGGQDNEQF
abundance: few
j_gene: TRBJ2-1
v_gene: TRBV5-1

CDR3aa: ASSGGTGQETQY
abundance: many
j_gene: TRBJ2-5
v_gene: TRBV5-1

CDR3aa: ASSSDLDTGARGATQY
abundance: .
j_gene: TRBJ2-3
v_gene: TRBV11-1